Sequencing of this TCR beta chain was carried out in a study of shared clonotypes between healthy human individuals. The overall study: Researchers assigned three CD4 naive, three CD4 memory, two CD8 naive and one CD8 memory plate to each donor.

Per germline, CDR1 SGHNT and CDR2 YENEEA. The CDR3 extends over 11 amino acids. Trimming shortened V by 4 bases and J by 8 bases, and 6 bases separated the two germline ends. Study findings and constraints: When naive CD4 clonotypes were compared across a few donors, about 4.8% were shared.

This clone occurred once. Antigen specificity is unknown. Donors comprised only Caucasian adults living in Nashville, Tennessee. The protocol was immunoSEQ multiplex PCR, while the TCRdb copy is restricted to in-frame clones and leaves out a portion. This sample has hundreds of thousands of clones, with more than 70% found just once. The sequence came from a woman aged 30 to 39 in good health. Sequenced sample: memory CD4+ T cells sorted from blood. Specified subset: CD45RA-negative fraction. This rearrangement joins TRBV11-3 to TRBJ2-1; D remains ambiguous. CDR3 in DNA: TGTGCCAGCAGCTATCGGGATGAGCAGTTCTTC. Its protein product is CASSYRDEQFF.